The rows below give T cell receptor beta chains drawn from one sample of a study of blood T cell repertoires in COVID-19. Assay used: immunoSEQ multiplex PCR; TCRdb lists only in-frame clones, some missing. The sample holds 300,000 to 400,000 clones, around 82% seen once. Sequenced material: peripheral blood. The receptors come from a man aged 25 to 40 with active or convalescent COVID-19. CDR3s include the opening cysteine and the closing phenylalanine or tryptophan. The D gene is left open where the match is weak. Clone size is shown for a subset of rows, as once, few, many or a class of expanded clone.

j_call,d_call,clone_size,v_call,cdr3_nt,cdr3_aa
TRBJ1-1,TRBD1,few,TRBV7-8,TGTGCCAGCAGCTTAGTAGGACAGGGAGCTTTCTTT,CASSLVGQGAFF
TRBJ1-1,.,.,TRBV5-6,TGTGCCAGCAGCCCGGCGGGCAGGAGGAACACTGAAGCTTTCTTT,CASSPAGRRNTEAFF
TRBJ1-6,.,.,TRBV7-9,TGTGCCAGCAGCTTTCAGGGAAGGGCACCCCTCCACTTT,CASSFQGRAPLHF
TRBJ2-2,.,.,TRBV5-1,TGCGCCAGCGCAAAGGTCAGAGGAACCGGGGAGCTGTTTTTT,CASAKVRGTGELFF
TRBJ1-1,.,.,TRBV9,TGTGCCAGCAGCGTATACTATGGTGGGACTGAAGCTTTCTTT,CASSVYYGGTEAFF
TRBJ1-3,.,.,TRBV21-1,TGTGCCAGCAGCATACCAGGGGGCGACTCTGGAAACACCATATATTTT,CASSIPGGDSGNTIYF
TRBJ2-1,.,.,TRBV30,TGTGCCTGGACTTCGCAGGGATCGGGGCAGTTCTTC,CAWTSQGSGQFF
TRBJ2-3,.,.,TRBV12-3/TRBV12-4,TGTGCCAGCTCCGCGCAGTATTTT,CASSAQYF
TRBJ1-1,TRBD1,.,TRBV6-2/TRBV6-3,TGTGCCAGCAGTTACGGGTGGGGACAGGGGAACACTGAAGCTTTCTTT,CASSYGWGQGNTEAFF
TRBJ2-7,.,.,TRBV6-2/TRBV6-3,TGTGCCAGCAGTGGGGGACTGGGATGGTACGAGCAGTACTTC,CASSGGLGWYEQYF
TRBJ2-7,.,.,TRBV27,TGTGCCAGCAGTTTCGGACTGAACTGGGGCTACGAGCAGTACTTC,CASSFGLNWGYEQYF
TRBJ2-2,TRBD1,.,TRBV4-2,TGTGCCAGCAGCCAAGATCGGGACAGGGGTTCCGGGGAGCTGTTTTTT,CASSQDRDRGSGELFF
TRBJ1-1,.,.,TRBV7-9,TGTGCCAGCAGCTTCCAGGTGTCGAAGCACACTGAAGCTTTCTTT,CASSFQVSKHTEAFF
TRBJ2-1,TRBD1,.,TRBV29-1,TGCAGCACCGGGACAGGGGGTGTCAATGAGCAGTTCTTC,CSTGTGGVNEQFF
TRBJ1-2,TRBD1,.,TRBV11-2,TGTGCCAGCAGCTTTTCCGGGACAGATGGCTACACCTTC,CASSFSGTDGYTF
TRBJ2-2,.,.,TRBV6-2/TRBV6-3,TGTGCCAGCAGTTACTCACACAATTACGGGGAGCTGTTTTTT,CASSYSHNYGELFF
TRBJ1-4,TRBD1,few,TRBV7-8,TGTGCCAGCAGCTTAAGGGCCCAGGGGGCCGGTGAAAAACTGTTTTTT,CASSLRAQGAGEKLFF
TRBJ1-4,TRBD1,few,TRBV4-3,TGCGCCAGCAGCCAGGCCGGGACAGGGGGTGAAAAACTGTTTTTT,CASSQAGTGGEKLFF
TRBJ2-2,.,.,TRBV24-1,TGTGCCACCAGTGACCCCCGGGGTCAGGGGGGGAACACCGGGGAGCTGTTTTTT,CATSDPRGQGGNTGELFF
TRBJ2-4,.,.,TRBV5-5,TGTGCCAGCAGCTTACCGTTTAAGGCCGAGGGAAACATTCAGTACTTC,CASSLPFKAEGNIQYF
TRBJ1-4,TRBD1,.,TRBV6-5,TGTGCCAGCAGTTCTTCAAGACAGGGGGGGGATGAAAAACTGTTTTTT,CASSSSRQGGDEKLFF
TRBJ2-1,TRBD2,.,TRBV7-8,TGTGCCAGCAGCTCAAGACTAGCGGGGGGGCCCTTTGAGCAGTTCTTC,CASSSRLAGGPFEQFF
TRBJ1-5,.,.,TRBV11-2,TGTGCCAGCAGCTTAGGGTCCGGACGGGGTCAGCCCCAGCATTTT,CASSLGSGRGQPQHF
TRBJ2-7,TRBD1,.,TRBV12-3/TRBV12-4,TGTGCCAGCCTGGGGACAGGGCTCTACGAGCAGTACTTC,CASLGTGLYEQYF
TRBJ1-2,.,few,TRBV30,TGTGCCTGGAGAGTTCAGGGTGGATATGGCTACACCTTC,CAWRVQGGYGYTF
TRBJ2-7,TRBD2,.,TRBV20-1,TGCAGTGCTAGTCGGGGAGAGCGGGAGGTCCCTGATTCCTACGAGCAGTACTTC,CSASRGEREVPDSYEQYF
TRBJ1-5,.,few,TRBV27,TGTGCCAGCAGCGTATCACAGGGTGGGAATCAGCCCCAGCATTTT,CASSVSQGGNQPQHF
TRBJ2-1,TRBD2,.,TRBV6-2/TRBV6-3,TGTGCCAGCAGTCTCCTTAGCGGGTCCCCCAATGAGCAGTTCTTC,CASSLLSGSPNEQFF
TRBJ2-2,.,.,TRBV7-3,TGTGCCAGCAGCAGTACTAGTAAGAACACCGGGGAGCTGTTTTTT,CASSSTSKNTGELFF
TRBJ1-2,TRBD1,.,TRBV13,TGTGCCAGCAGCACCTCAACCCGACAGGGGACATACTATGGCTACACCTTC,CASSTSTRQGTYYGYTF
TRBJ2-3,TRBD2,.,TRBV3-1/TRBV3-2,TGTGCCAGCAGCCAAGATACGGGAGGGGCCACAGATACGCAGTATTTT,CASSQDTGGATDTQYF
TRBJ2-7,TRBD2,once,TRBV9,TGTGCCAGCAGCGTTGCGGGAGGCCCATACGAGCAGTACTTC,CASSVAGGPYEQYF
TRBJ2-2,TRBD2,.,TRBV19,TGTGCCAGTACCACTCTAGCGGGGATCGCCGGGGAGCTGTTTTTT,CASTTLAGIAGELFF
TRBJ1-4,.,.,TRBV5-1,TGCGCCAGCAGCAGTACCGGGGAAAAACTGTTTTTT,CASSSTGEKLFF
TRBJ2-1,.,.,TRBV9,TGTGCCAGCACGACCGCCGGGAGTACCTACAATGAGCAGTTCTTC,CASTTAGSTYNEQFF
TRBJ2-1,TRBD1,once,TRBV18,TGTGCCAGCTCATGGGACAGGGGACGCGTGGGCTTCAATGAGCAGTTCTTC,CASSWDRGRVGFNEQFF
TRBJ2-1,.,.,TRBV6-6,TGTGCCAGCAGTTACTGGGGGGTATACAATGAGCAGTTCTTC,CASSYWGVYNEQFF
TRBJ1-6,.,.,TRBV19,TGTGCCACCTCACGTGGGGAGGAGGGTTCGCCCCTCCACTTT,CATSRGEEGSPLHF
TRBJ2-2,.,.,TRBV9,TGTGCCAGCAGCGGACCGGGACTTACGAACACCGGGGAGCTGTTTTTT,CASSGPGLTNTGELFF
TRBJ1-1,.,.,TRBV27,TGTGCCAGCAGTAATTGGGAGACAAGTGAAGCTTTCTTT,CASSNWETSEAFF
TRBJ2-2,.,once,TRBV6-1,TGTGCCAGCAGTGACGCAGGGGTGAGGGGCGGGGAGCTGTTTTTT,CASSDAGVRGGELFF
TRBJ2-1,.,.,TRBV4-3,TGCGCCAGCAGCCAAGATATGCGGGGCGAGCAGTTCTTC,CASSQDMRGEQFF
TRBJ2-1,.,.,TRBV7-2,TGTGCCAGCGGGGGGGCGTACAATGAGCAGTTCTTC,CASGGAYNEQFF
TRBJ1-4,TRBD1,.,TRBV5-1,TGCGCCAGCAGCTTGTCCCGCAGGGGGGCTGAAAAACTGTTTTTT,CASSLSRRGAEKLFF
TRBJ2-3,.,.,TRBV18,TGTGCCAGCTCACTGGGGGCCACAGATACGCAGTATTTT,CASSLGATDTQYF
TRBJ2-7,TRBD1,.,TRBV19,TGTGCCAGTAGCCCGGGACAGGGGGTGTACGAGCAGTACTTC,CASSPGQGVYEQYF
TRBJ1-3,.,.,TRBV7-9,TGTGCCAGCAGCTTTGGAGGATCTGGAAACACCATATATTTT,CASSFGGSGNTIYF
TRBJ2-3,.,.,TRBV3-1/TRBV3-2,TGTGCCAGCAGCCAAAGGGTAGCGGCAGATACGCAGTATTTT,CASSQRVAADTQYF
TRBJ1-1,.,.,TRBV7-2,TGTGCCAGCAGCTTAGTCCAGGGAGGGACTGAAGCTTTCTTT,CASSLVQGGTEAFF